This T cell receptor (beta chain) originates from a study of blood T cells in healthy people across ages. Study findings and constraints: Versus aged donors, long-lived donors had higher diversity and more naive CD4+ cells.

It was with a sample-barcoded 5' primer and a J-beta primer mix that a second PCR of about 6 to 11 cycles was run. In TCRdb, the 5' RACE reads were re-called with MiXCR into one record per CDR3 protein. The sample has 550,000 to 700,000 distinct CDR3 sequences, 25% to 30% seen once. CDR3 size: 14 residues. V shed 10 bases and J shed 5 bases, with 18 bases lying between them. Germline V gene data show CDR1 as MNHEY and CDR2 as SVGAGI. This clonotype was seen a handful of times. As yet, its antigen is unknown. V gene TRBV6-5 combines with J gene TRBJ2-1; tentatively, D is TRBD1 (5 bases). The TCR originated in a woman in her 70s in good health. Input material: blood. CDR3 sequence reads: CATQKDSNHNEQFF. CDR3 DNA: TGTGCCACCCAGAAAGACAGTAACCACAATGAGCAGTTCTTC.